This TCR beta chain stems from a study of shared clonotypes between healthy human individuals (dated by TCRdb to 2018 to 2020). Notes on the research overall: The cohort included three men and two women between 18 and 49 years of age. To increase sequencing depth and limit assay-specific biases, different laboratories used diverse techniques to prepare libraries and sequence TCR repertoires. Per donor, leukapheresis produced somewhere between about 0.9 and 10 billion PBMCs. Blood TCR repertoires of five healthy adults were deeply sequenced to estimate repertoire size and the extent of clonotype sharing between individuals. For each donor, CD4 naive and CD4 memory were each run on three plates, CD8 naive on two plates, and CD8 memory on one plate.

This clone was picked up one time. No antigen is known for it. Base qualities are not recorded, but no much larger clone differs from it by a single base. Trimming accounts for 3 bases at V and 5 bases at J, while the number of junction bases matched to no gene is 11. Taken from the germline V gene, the CDR1 and CDR2 loops are LGHNA and YSLEER. From the cysteine up to the phenylalanine, the CDR3 has a length of 19 residues. The entry retains the CDR3 DNA only, 57 bases that are in frame from base 1. TCR CDR3 regions were amplified from genomic DNA by multiplex PCR using the deep immunoSEQ assay. Extracted genomic DNA from each cell subset was spread evenly across all wells of several immunoSEQ 96-well plates, with each plate serving as a replicate. For sorted subsets, each replicate PCR was loaded with around 200 ng genomic DNA, equivalent to about 30,000 T cell genomes. Purified libraries were measured with a Qubit 3.0 fluorometer, size-checked on a Bioanalyzer 2100, and measured again with the KAPA Library Quantification kit. A separate single-read 150-cycle Illumina NextSeq 550 flow cell was used to sequence each immunoSEQ 96-well plate. In the source study's methods: Because only junctional sequences without quality scores were contained in the immunoSEQ output, filtering matching that applied to full-length reads could not be performed. To assign V/J genes and CDR3, sequences were annotated against IMGT germline references using PyIR, a Python wrapper for IgBLAST v1.9. Any read was removed if the V/J assignment was weak (E-value above 1e-6), the CDR3 was missing, or the read contained stop codons, out-of-frame junctions, or ambiguous translated residues. V3J clonotypes were defined as sequences sharing an identical inferred V gene, J gene, and CDR3 amino acid sequence. Percentage overlap between repertoires was calculated by dividing the number of shared unique clonotypes by the size of the smaller repertoire. Richness of each repertoire was evaluated using RTK rarefaction, the Chao1 estimator, and Recon v2.1 estimates of unobserved clonotypes. For all TCRbeta clonotypes obtained by the gDNA method from a few donors, generation probabilities were computed with OLGA. Held by TCRdb, this immuneACCESS table contains in-frame sequences only and omits some clones. Under half of the omission traces to an unresolved V gene where checked; the cause of the rest is unknown. V, J and clone size are taken as reported in that table, and D and trimming were inferred from the DNA itself. Recorded for this sample are roughly 2 million clones; roughly 94% of them occurred a single time. Roughly 0.13% of the sample is taken by the ten largest.

Overall study results and their limits: Clonotypes shared by all four sorted-subset donors showed higher generation probabilities than non-shared clonotypes. Pairwise subsampling indicated that sequencing depth was expected to affect the degree of clonotype sharing among donors. Roughly 5% of naive CD4, approximately 3.7% of naive CD8, approximately 2.2% of memory CD4, and roughly 0.4% of memory CD8 clonotypes were shared across several donors. Sampling was restricted to blood, and TCR repertoires in tissues likely differ from the TCR repertoires found in blood. Naive subsets generally had larger estimated clonotype richness than memory subsets. Because the study included a small number of donors, the genetic and exposure-history diversity represented was limited. Incomplete sequencing was indicated by rarefaction of sorted-subset datasets, despite the large sequencing depth.

The donors were healthy, HIV-negative adults who had no recently reported acute infections or vaccinations. Every donor was a Caucasian adult living in Nashville, Tennessee, USA. CD4+ T cells were enriched by magnetic negative selection, after which naive cells were positively selected on CD45RA and the negative fraction was taken as the memory subset. Blood was obtained by leukapheresis, after which PBMCs were separated by Ficoll-Histopaque density gradient centrifugation and cryopreserved in liquid nitrogen vapor phase. Analytical flow cytometry was used to check the purity and quantity of each magnetically sorted T cell population. Each sorted fraction had its genomic DNA isolated and then quantified by UV absorbance on a Nanodrop 2000c.

The chain was built from TRBV4-3 and TRBJ2-2, with 14 middle bases fitting TRBD2. The receptor was isolated from a man younger than 35 in good health. Sequencing was carried out using naive CD4+ T cells sorted from blood. The sample's cell subset or site, from its label and the paper: CD45RA+ positively selected. The DNA sequence reads TGCGCCAGCAGCCAGGCAATGGGACTAGCGGGAGAGCGAACCGGGGAGCTGTTTTTT. The encoded protein is CASSQAMGLAGERTGELFF.